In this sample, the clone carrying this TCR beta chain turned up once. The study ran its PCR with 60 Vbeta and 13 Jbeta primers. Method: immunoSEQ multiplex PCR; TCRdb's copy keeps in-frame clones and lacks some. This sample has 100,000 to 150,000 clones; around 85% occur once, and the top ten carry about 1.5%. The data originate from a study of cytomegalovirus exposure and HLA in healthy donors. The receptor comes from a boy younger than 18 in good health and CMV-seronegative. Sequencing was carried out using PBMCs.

The CDR3: CASSGGVEDTIYF. The DNA for the CDR3 is TGTGCCAGCAGCGGGGGGGTGGAAGACACCATATATTTT. The rearrangement uses TRBV5-6 and TRBJ1-3; a weak D match, TRBD1 (5 bases). V lost 4 bases, J lost 8 bases, and 13 bases lay in between. Germline-derived CDR1 and CDR2 are SGHDT and YYEEEE. The CDR3 sequence is 13 residues long.